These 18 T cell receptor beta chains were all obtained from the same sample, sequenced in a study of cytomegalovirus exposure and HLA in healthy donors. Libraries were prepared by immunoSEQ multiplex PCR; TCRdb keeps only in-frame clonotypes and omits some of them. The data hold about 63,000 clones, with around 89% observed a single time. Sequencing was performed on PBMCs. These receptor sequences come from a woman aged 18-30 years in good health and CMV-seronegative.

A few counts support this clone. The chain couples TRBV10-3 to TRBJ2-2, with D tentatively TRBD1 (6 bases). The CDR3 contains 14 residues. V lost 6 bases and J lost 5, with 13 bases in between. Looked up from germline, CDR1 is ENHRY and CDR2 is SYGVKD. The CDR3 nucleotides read TGTGCCATCAGAGGGACAAATTCGACCGGGGAGCTGTTTTTT. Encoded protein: CAIRGTNSTGELFF.

The CDR3 reads CASSLLPTVAGNTIYF. CDR3 DNA sequence: TGTGCCAGTAGTCTTCTCCCCACGGTCGCCGGAAACACCATATATTTT. This chain uses TRBV19 with TRBJ1-3; no clear D. Germline V lookup: CDR1 LNHDA, CDR2 SQIVND (reference sequence). The CDR3 has 16 amino acids. V was clipped by 5 bases and J by 4 bases, with 18 bases between them.

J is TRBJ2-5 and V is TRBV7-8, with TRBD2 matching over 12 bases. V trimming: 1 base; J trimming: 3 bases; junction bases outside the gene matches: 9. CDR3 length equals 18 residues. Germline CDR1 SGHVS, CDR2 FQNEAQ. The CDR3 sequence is CASSLGLAGAGGKETQYF. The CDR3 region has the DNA TGTGCCAGCAGCTTAGGACTAGCGGGAGCGGGGGGAAAAGAGACCCAGTACTTC.

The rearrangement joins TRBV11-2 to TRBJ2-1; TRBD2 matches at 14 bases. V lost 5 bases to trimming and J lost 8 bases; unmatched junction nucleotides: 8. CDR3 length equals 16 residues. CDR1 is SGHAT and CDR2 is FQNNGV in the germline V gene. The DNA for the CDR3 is TGTGCCAGCAGCAAAGGGACTAGCGGGAGTGTGGATGAGCAGTTCTTC. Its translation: CASSKGTSGSVDEQFF.

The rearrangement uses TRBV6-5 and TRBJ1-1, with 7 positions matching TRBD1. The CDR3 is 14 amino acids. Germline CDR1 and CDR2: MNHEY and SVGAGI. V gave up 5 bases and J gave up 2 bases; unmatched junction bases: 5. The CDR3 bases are TGTGCCAGCAGTCTCCAGGGGGTAAACACTGAAGCTTTCTTT. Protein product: CASSLQGVNTEAFF.

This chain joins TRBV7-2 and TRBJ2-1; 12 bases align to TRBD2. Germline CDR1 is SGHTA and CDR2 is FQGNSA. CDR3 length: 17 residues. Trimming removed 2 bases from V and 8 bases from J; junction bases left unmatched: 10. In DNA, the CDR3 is TGTGCCAGCAGCTTAAATTCTCCCCTAGCGGGAGGGCATGAGCAGTTCTTC. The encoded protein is CASSLNSPLAGGHEQFF.

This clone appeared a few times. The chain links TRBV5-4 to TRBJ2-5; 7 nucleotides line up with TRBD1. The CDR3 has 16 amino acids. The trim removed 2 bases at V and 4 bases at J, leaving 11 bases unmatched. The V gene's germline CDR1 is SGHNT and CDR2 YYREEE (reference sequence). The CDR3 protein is CASSFLQGIDGETQYF. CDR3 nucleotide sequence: TGTGCCAGCAGCTTCCTACAGGGGATCGATGGAGAGACCCAGTACTTC.

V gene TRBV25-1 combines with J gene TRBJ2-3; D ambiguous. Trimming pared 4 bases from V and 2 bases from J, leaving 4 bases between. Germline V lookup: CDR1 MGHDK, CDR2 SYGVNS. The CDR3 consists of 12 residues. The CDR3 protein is CASSAYTDTQYF. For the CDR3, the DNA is TGTGCCAGCAGTGCCTACACAGATACGCAGTATTTT.

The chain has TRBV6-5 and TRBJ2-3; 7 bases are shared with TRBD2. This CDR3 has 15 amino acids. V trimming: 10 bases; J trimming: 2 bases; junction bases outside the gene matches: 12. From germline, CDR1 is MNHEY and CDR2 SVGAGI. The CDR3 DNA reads TGTGCCACCGGGAGTCGGGCGGGGGACACAGATACGCAGTATTTT. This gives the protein CATGSRAGDTDTQYF.

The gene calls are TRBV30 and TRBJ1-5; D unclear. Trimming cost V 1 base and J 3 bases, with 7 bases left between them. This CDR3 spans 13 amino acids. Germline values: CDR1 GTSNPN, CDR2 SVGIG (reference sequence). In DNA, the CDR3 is TGTGCCTGGAGTGGAGGGAACAATCAGCCCCAGCATTTT. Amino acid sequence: CAWSGGNNQPQHF.

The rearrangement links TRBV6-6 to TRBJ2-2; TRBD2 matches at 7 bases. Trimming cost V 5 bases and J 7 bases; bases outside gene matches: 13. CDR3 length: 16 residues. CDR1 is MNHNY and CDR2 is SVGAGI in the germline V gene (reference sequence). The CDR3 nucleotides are TGTGCCAGCAGTAAAATATGGGCTAGCGGTTTCGGGGAGCTGTTTTTT. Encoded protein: CASSKIWASGFGELFF.

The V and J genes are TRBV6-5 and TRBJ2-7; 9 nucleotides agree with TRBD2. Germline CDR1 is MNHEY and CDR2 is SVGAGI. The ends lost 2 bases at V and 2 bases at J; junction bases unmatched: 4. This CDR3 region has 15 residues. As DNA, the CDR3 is TGTGCCAGCAGTTACACTAGCGGGCAACCCTACGAGCAGTACTTC. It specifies CASSYTSGQPYEQYF.

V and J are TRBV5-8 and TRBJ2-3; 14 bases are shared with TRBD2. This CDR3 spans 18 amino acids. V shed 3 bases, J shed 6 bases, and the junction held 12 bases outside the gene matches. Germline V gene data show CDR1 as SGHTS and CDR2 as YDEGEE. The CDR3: CASSSGGTSGGAGDTQYF. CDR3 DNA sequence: TGTGCCAGCAGCTCCGGGGGGACTAGCGGGGGCGCCGGGGATACGCAGTATTTT.

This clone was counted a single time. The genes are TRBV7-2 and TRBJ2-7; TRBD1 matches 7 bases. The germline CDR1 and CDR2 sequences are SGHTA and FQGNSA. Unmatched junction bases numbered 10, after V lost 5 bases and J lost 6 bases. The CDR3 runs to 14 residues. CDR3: CASSARQGPGEQYF. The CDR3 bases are TGTGCCAGCAGCGCAAGACAGGGTCCCGGCGAGCAGTACTTC.

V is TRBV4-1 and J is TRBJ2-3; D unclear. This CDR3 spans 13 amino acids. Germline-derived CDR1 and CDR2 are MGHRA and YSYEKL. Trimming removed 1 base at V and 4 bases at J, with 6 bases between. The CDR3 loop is CASSQVSADTQYF. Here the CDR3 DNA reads TGCGCCAGCAGCCAAGTTTCGGCAGATACGCAGTATTTT.

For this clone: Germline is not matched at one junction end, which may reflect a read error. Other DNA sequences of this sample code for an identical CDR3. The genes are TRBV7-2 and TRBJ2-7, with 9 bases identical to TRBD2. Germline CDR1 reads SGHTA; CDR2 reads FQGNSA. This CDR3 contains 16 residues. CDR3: CASSLARVAGVREQYF. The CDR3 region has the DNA TGTGCCAGCAGCTTAGCGAGAGTAGCGGGAGTTCGAGAGCAATACTTC. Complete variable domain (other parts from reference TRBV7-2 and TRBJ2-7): GAGVSQSPSNKVTEKGKDVELRCDPISGHTALYWYRQSLGQGLEFLIYFQGNSAPDKSGLPSDRFSAERTGGSVSTLTIQRTQQEDSAVYLCASSLARVAGVREQYFGPGTRLTVT.

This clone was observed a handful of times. Here the CDR3 reads CACKAGNNQPQHF. The CDR3 nucleotides are TGTGCCTGCAAGGCAGGAAACAATCAGCCCCAGCATTTT. The rearrangement links TRBV30 to TRBJ1-5; no clear D gene. Germline V gene lookup returns CDR1 GTSNPN and CDR2 SVGIG (reference sequence). The CDR3 spans 13 residues. Between the trimmed V and J ends, which lost 6 bases and 3 bases, there was a span of 12 bases.

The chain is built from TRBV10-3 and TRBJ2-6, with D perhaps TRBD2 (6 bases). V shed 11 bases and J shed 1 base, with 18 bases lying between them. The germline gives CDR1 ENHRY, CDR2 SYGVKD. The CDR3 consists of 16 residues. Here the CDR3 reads CAAGDSGVSGANVLTF. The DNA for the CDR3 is TGTGCCGCCGGGGACTCTGGGGTTTCTGGGGCCAACGTCCTGACTTTC.